Listed below are T cell receptor beta chains from one sample, sequenced in a study of blood T cell repertoires in COVID-19. The table came from immunoSEQ multiplex PCR; TCRdb's copy has only in-frame clones and leaves some out. The data contain approximately 500,000 clones, 80% to 90% of them seen just once; the ten biggest clones take up about 3.2%. The sequenced sample consisted of peripheral blood. The receptors originated from a human donor in a cohort sampled during active COVID-19. The CDR3 runs from the conserved cysteine through the conserved F or W. The order of the fields is V gene, J gene, CDR3 protein.

v_gene: TRBV5-1
j_gene: TRBJ1-1
CDR3aa: CASSLGTQGNHQAFF

v_gene: TRBV6-6
j_gene: TRBJ2-7
CDR3aa: CASSYPRYTGTYEQYF

v_gene: TRBV9
j_gene: TRBJ1-1
CDR3aa: CASSAPQDSRNTEAFF

v_gene: TRBV5-1
j_gene: TRBJ2-1
CDR3aa: CASSPNAGEANEQFF

v_gene: TRBV28
j_gene: TRBJ1-2
CDR3aa: CASSLSLLGREYGYTF

v_gene: TRBV15
j_gene: TRBJ2-1
CDR3aa: CATSSLRDRVLDNEQFF

v_gene: TRBV7-2
j_gene: TRBJ1-1
CDR3aa: CASSLGWGGGAEAFF

v_gene: TRBV6-5
j_gene: TRBJ1-1
CDR3aa: CASSHFRRQSVAFF

v_gene: TRBV7-3
j_gene: TRBJ2-1
CDR3aa: CASSPAEYNEQFF

v_gene: TRBV5-4
j_gene: TRBJ1-1
CDR3aa: CASSLGEGRAEAFF

v_gene: TRBV29-1
j_gene: TRBJ2-5
CDR3aa: CSVLLAGGTEETQYF

v_gene: TRBV28
j_gene: TRBJ1-5
CDR3aa: CASSLIGDQPQHF

v_gene: TRBV25-1
j_gene: TRBJ2-3
CDR3aa: CATERGGSTDTQYF

v_gene: TRBV3-1/TRBV3-2
j_gene: TRBJ2-3
CDR3aa: CASSQASTDTQYF

v_gene: TRBV6-2/TRBV6-3
j_gene: TRBJ2-7
CDR3aa: CASSFEKPSTSEQYF

v_gene: TRBV28
j_gene: TRBJ1-2
CDR3aa: CASTIGAGVGYGYTF

v_gene: TRBV15
j_gene: TRBJ2-1
CDR3aa: CATSRRKGLAVYNEQFF

v_gene: TRBV7-2
j_gene: TRBJ2-6
CDR3aa: CASSSGQLISGANVLTF

v_gene: TRBV9
j_gene: TRBJ1-1
CDR3aa: CASSVRQGWNTEAFF

v_gene: TRBV5-1
j_gene: TRBJ2-1
CDR3aa: CASSLGGRGYNEQFF

v_gene: TRBV29-1
j_gene: TRBJ2-7
CDR3aa: CSARSDRAIGEQYF

v_gene: TRBV25-1
j_gene: TRBJ2-7
CDR3aa: CATRQGARYEQYF

v_gene: TRBV10-3
j_gene: TRBJ1-2
CDR3aa: CAISETGTGETYGYTF